The rows below give T cell receptor beta chains drawn from one sample of a study of post-analysis software for immune sequencing data. Each CDR3 protein is one row after TCRdb ran MiXCR on the PCR reads. The sample holds 550,000 to 700,000 distinct CDR3 sequences, 40% to 50% seen once. The sequenced material came from blood. The receptor source for this set is a girl between 10 and 17 years old with multiple sclerosis. Both conserved end residues are part of each CDR3. A D gene is named only where the DNA matches it firmly. Size tells how often a clone was seen (once, few, many) or the class of an expanded clone, and some rows leave it out.

size | J | D | V | DNA | CDR3
- | TRBJ1-1 | TRBD1 | TRBV5-1 | TGCGCCAGCAGCGTACCGACAGGGAGCACTGAAGCTTTCTTT | CASSVPTGSTEAFF
- | TRBJ2-5 | TRBD1 | TRBV29-1 | TGCAGCGTTGATGGCACAGGGGGTGGAGAGACCCAGTACTTC | CSVDGTGGGETQYF
- | TRBJ2-7 | - | TRBV27 | TGTGCCAGCAGTTTATTACAGACACCCTACGAGCAGTACTTC | CASSLLQTPYEQYF
few | TRBJ2-5 | - | TRBV12-3/TRBV12-4 | TGTGCCAGCAGTCTCAGGGGGGTAGAAGAGACCCAGTACTTC | CASSLRGVEETQYF
- | TRBJ1-1 | - | TRBV29-1 | TGCAGCGGGTCGAGGACAGCTATGAACACTGAAGCTTTCTTT | CSGSRTAMNTEAFF
few | TRBJ2-7 | TRBD1 | TRBV6-2/TRBV6-3 | TGTGCCAGCAACCCGGACAGGATCAACTACGAGCAGTACTTC | CASNPDRINYEQYF
- | TRBJ2-3 | - | TRBV28 | TGTGCCAGCAGTTTCTCGGGACGCACAGATACGCAGTATTTT | CASSFSGRTDTQYF
many | TRBJ2-7 | - | TRBV7-2 | TGTGCCAGCAGCCCGCCGGGGGCCAACTACGAGCAGTACTTC | CASSPPGANYEQYF
- | TRBJ2-5 | TRBD2 | TRBV10-3 | TGTGCCATCAGTGAGTCTGATAGCGGGAGAAGGCACCAAGAGACCCAGTACTTC | CAISESDSGRRHQETQYF
- | TRBJ2-3 | - | TRBV7-9 | TGTGCCAGCAGCTTAACAGGGAAGGATAGCACAGATACGCAGTATTTT | CASSLTGKDSTDTQYF
few | TRBJ2-7 | TRBD1 | TRBV5-8 | TGTGCCAGCAGCTTGGGTCTGACAGGGTATAGCTACGAGCAGTACTTC | CASSLGLTGYSYEQYF
- | TRBJ1-4 | - | TRBV12-3/TRBV12-4 | TGTGCCAGCAGTTTTATCAGGGATGGGGAAAAACTGTTTTTT | CASSFIRDGEKLFF
- | TRBJ2-5 | TRBD2 | TRBV7-2 | TGTGCCAGCAGCAAGCGGGGGGGGACACAAGAGACCCAGTACTTC | CASSKRGGTQETQYF
few | TRBJ2-5 | TRBD1 | TRBV24-1 | TGTGCCACCAGTGATCCGGGACAGGGACCAGAGACCCAGTACTTC | CATSDPGQGPETQYF